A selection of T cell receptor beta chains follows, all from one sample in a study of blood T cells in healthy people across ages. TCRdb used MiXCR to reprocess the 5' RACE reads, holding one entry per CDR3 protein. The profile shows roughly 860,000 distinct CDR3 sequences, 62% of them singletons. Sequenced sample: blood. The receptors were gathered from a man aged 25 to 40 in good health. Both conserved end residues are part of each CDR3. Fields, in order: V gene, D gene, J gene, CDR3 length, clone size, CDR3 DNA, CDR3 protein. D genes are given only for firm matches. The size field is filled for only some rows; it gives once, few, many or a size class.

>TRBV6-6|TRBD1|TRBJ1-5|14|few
TGTGCCAGCAGTCAACAGGGGGCTCAGCAGCCCCAGCATTTT
CASSQQGAQQPQHF
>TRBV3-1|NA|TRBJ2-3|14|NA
TGTGCCAGCAGTCCCGATGCCGAAGCAGATACGCAGTATTTT
CASSPDAEADTQYF
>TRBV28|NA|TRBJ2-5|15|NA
TGTGCCAGCAGTTTAAATCCCACTGCTCCGGAGACCCAGTACTTC
CASSLNPTAPETQYF
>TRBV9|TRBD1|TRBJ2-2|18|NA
TGTGCCAGCAGCGGGTCCGGGACAGGGGGCTTGAACACCGGGGAGCTGTTTTTT
CASSGSGTGGLNTGELFF
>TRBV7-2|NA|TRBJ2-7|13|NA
TGTGCCAGCAGCCTTAGTGGGGCAATCGAGCAGTACTTC
CASSLSGAIEQYF
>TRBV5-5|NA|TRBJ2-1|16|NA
TGTGCCAGCAGCCTATCCAAGTCCTTTGGAGTCGATGAGCAGTTCTTC
CASSLSKSFGVDEQFF
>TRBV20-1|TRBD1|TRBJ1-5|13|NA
TGCAGTGCTAACAGGGGGCAGGGTCAGCCCCAGCATTTT
CSANRGQGQPQHF
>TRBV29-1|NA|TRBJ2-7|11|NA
TGCAGCGGTCGCTCCTACAATGAGCAGTACTTC
CSGRSYNEQYF
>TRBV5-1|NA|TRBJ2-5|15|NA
TGCGCCAGCAGCTTTTTTACGGGGGGCGAAGAGACCCAGTACTTC
CASSFFTGGEETQYF
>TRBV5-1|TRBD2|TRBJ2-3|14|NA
TGCGCCAGCAGCTCGACTAGCGCCTCCGATACGCAGTATTTT
CASSSTSASDTQYF
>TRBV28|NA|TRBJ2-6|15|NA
TGTGCCAGCACCCCAGGAGGGGCCGGGGCCAACGTCCTGACTTTC
CASTPGGAGANVLTF
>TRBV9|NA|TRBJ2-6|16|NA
TGTGCCAGCGACAAGTGGGGTGATGCTGGGGCCAACGTCCTGACTTTC
CASDKWGDAGANVLTF
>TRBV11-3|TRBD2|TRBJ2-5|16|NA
TGTGCCAGCAGCTTGGGTTTCACTAGCGGACAAGAGACCCAGTACTTC
CASSLGFTSGQETQYF
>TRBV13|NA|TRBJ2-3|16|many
TGTGCCAGCAGCTTCGAGAACCGGCAATACACAGATACGCAGTATTTT
CASSFENRQYTDTQYF
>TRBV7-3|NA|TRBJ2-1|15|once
TGTGCCAGCAGTCTAACAGGGTCACGGTACAATGAGCAGTTCTTC
CASSLTGSRYNEQFF
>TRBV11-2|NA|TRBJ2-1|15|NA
TGTGCCAGCAGCTTAGGGTTTCCAGGGTGGAATGAGCAGTTCTTC
CASSLGFPGWNEQFF
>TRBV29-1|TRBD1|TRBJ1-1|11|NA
TGCAGCGTTGGCAGGGGGACTGAAGCTTTCTTT
CSVGRGTEAFF
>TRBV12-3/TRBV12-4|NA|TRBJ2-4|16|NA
TGTGCCAGCAGTCCCGACTTGAGTTATGAGGTTGACATTCAGTACTTC
CASSPDLSYEVDIQYF
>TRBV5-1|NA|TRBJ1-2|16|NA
TGCGCCAGCAGCTTAACTCCCCCACCCACGGGCGTTGGCTACACCTTC
CASSLTPPPTGVGYTF
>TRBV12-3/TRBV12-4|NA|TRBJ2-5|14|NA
TGTGCCAGCAGTCCGCCTTTACACCAAGGGACCCAGTACTTC
CASSPPLHQGTQYF
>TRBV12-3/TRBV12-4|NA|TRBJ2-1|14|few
TGTGCCAGCATGGGGTGGGGGGTTACGAATGAGCAGTTCTTC
CASMGWGVTNEQFF
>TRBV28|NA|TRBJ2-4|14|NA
TGTGCCAGCAGTCGGGTTCCTACGTTTGACATTCAGTACTTC
CASSRVPTFDIQYF
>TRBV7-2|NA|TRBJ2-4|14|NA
TGTGCCAGCAGCTTGACCCCGGGGACCTATGAGCAGTACTTC
CASSLTPGTYEQYF
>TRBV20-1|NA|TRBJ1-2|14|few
TGCAGTGCTAGAGTTACGACAGGAATCTATGGCTACACCTTC
CSARVTTGIYGYTF
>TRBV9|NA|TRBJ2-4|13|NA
TGTGCCAGCAGCGTAGTTGGACATGATGAGCAGTACTTC
CASSVVGHDEQYF
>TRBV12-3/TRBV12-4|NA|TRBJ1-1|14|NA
TGTGCCAGCAGTCCCTCAGGGGTAAACACTGAAGCTTTCTTT
CASSPSGVNTEAFF
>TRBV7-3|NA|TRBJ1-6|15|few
TGTGCCAGCAGCTTACAGACATCCTATAATTCACCCCTCCACTTT
CASSLQTSYNSPLHF
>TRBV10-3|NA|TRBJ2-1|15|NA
TGTGCCATCAGCGGTCCGGGGGAGGGGGCGAATGAGCAGTTCTTC
CAISGPGEGANEQFF
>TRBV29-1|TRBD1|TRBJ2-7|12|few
TGCAGCGTGACAGGGGATGGCAATGAGCAGTACTTC
CSVTGDGNEQYF
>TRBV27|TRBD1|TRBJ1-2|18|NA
TGTGCCAGCAGGACAAAAGGGCCGGGACAGGGGTTATGGTATGGCTACACCTTC
CASRTKGPGQGLWYGYTF
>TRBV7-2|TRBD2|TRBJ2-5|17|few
TGTGCCAGCAGCTTACGGGGGGGCCCCCTCACACAAGAGACCCAGTACTTC
CASSLRGGPLTQETQYF
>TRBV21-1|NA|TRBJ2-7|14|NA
TGTGCCAGCAGCGAGAAGGGGCCCTCCTACGAGCAGTACTTC
CASSEKGPSYEQYF
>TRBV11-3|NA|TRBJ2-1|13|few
TGTGCCAGCAGCTTAGGTAGGATAGGGGAGCAGTTCTTC
CASSLGRIGEQFF
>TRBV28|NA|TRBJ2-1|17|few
TGTGCCAGCAGTTTACCGGGTGGAGTTGGTGGGTATAATGAGCAGTTCTTC
CASSLPGGVGGYNEQFF